This T cell receptor (beta chain) was captured in a study of CD8+ T cells in alopecia areata. Study results and limitations: Within the top 100, expanded CD8+ clones significantly decreased with tofacitinib, as did scalp clonality. Scalp and blood retained many expanded lesional clones during tofacitinib. An increase in clonality over normal scalp was evident in lesional scalp, especially alopecia totalis/universalis.

This sample's treatment: oral pan-JAK inhibitor, 5-10 mg twice daily. Patients with alopecia areata provided lesional scalp punch biopsies as well as peripheral blood. This clone showed up just a few times. The target antigen is unknown. Per the germline V gene, CDR1 is SNHLY and CDR2 is FYNNEI. Trimming left V 5 bases short and J 1 base short, with 20 bases between. The CDR3 contains 17 residues. Reverse transcription of extracted RNA yielded cDNA, which provided the sequencing template. Sequencing used immunoSEQ multiplex PCR; TCRdb keeps in-frame clones, though not all of them. This sample has approximately 150,000 clones; 60% to 75% occur once, and the top ten carry 14%.

This receptor was identified in a human donor with alopecia areata. The chain recombines TRBV2 with TRBJ2-5; the D gene is possibly TRBD2 (5 bases). Sequenced here: CD4+ T cells sorted from blood, sampled at week 24, from a patient treated with tofacitinib. The CDR3 protein is CASSPLSGLSLQETQYF. The CDR3 coding sequence is TGTGCCAGCAGTCCCCTGTCGGGGTTGTCGCTCCAAGAGACCCAGTACTTC. The full variable domain, in which reference TRBV2 and TRBJ2-5 provide the parts outside the CDR3, is EPEVTQTPSHQVTQMGQEVILRCVPISNHLYFYWYRQILGQKVEFLVSFYNNEISEKSEIFDDQFSVERPDGSNFTLKIRSTKLEDSAMYFCASSPLSGLSLQETQYFGPGTRLLVL.